This TCR beta chain is from a study of blood T cells in healthy people across ages. A J-beta primer mix and a sample-barcoded 5' primer were used in a second PCR of roughly 6 to 11 cycles. TCRdb analysed the 5' RACE reads with MiXCR anew, one entry per CDR3 protein. This table holds over 950,000 distinct CDR3 sequences, roughly 51% found once. The clonotype comes from a woman aged 55-70 years in good health. The sequenced material came from blood.

The CDR3 reads CASSYAPSAEQYF. In DNA, the CDR3 is TGTGCCAGCAGTTACGCGCCCAGTGCGGAGCAGTACTTC. The rearrangement links TRBV6-5 to TRBJ2-7, with no clear D. Germline CDR1 and CDR2: MNHEY and SVGAGI. The CDR3 extends over 13 amino acids. The ends were cut back, 2 bases at V and 7 bases at J, with 12 bases in the middle.